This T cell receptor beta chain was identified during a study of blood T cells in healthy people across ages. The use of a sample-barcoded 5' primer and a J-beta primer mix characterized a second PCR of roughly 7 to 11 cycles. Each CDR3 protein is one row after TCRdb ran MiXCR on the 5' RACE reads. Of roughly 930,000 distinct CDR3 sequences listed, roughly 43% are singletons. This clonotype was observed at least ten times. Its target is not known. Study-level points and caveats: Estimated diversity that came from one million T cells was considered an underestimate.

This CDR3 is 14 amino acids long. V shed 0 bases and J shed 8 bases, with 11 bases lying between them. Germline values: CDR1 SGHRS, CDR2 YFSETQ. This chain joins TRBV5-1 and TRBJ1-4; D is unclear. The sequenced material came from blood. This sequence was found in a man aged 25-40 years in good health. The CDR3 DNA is TGCGCCAGCAGCTTGGATACCCTGGGGGAAAAACTGTTTTTT. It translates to CASSLDTLGEKLFF.